Following are 15 T cell receptor beta chains from one sample sequenced in a study of OX40 agonist ivuxolimab in advanced cancers. The assay was immunoSEQ multiplex PCR, and TCRdb's table has in-frame clones only and misses some. This table has 25,000 to 35,000 clones, 70% to 85% appearing once. Sequencing was performed on CD4+ or CD8+ T cells sorted from blood, taken in a trial of the OX40 agonist ivuxolimab. Receptors originate from an adult with an advanced solid tumor such as melanoma, head and neck, liver or kidney cancer.

This chain links TRBV21-1 with TRBJ2-7; the table calls TRBD2, which could not be checked here. TRBV21-1 is termed a pseudogene. The CDR3 extends over 14 amino acids. CDR3 coding DNA: TGTGCCGAAGGGCGGGGGGGTCCTAGGCACGAGCAGTACTTC. Encoded protein: CAEGRGGPRHEQYF.

The rearrangement uses TRBV13 and TRBJ2-7, with TRBD2 matching over 7 bases. Losses at the gene ends were 5 bases for V and 0 bases for J; bases not matched to a gene: 7. The CDR3 has 15 amino acids. Germline CDR1 PRHDT, CDR2 FYEKMQ (reference sequence). The CDR3 is CASSASGVSSYEQYF. The CDR3, as DNA: TGTGCCAGCAGCGCCAGCGGGGTTTCCTCCTACGAGCAGTACTTC.

The V gene is TRBV2, the J gene TRBJ2-7; 11 bases are a match to TRBD1. Unmatched junction bases numbered 13, after V lost 2 bases and J lost 4 bases. This CDR3 is 18 amino acids long. Germline lookup yields CDR1 SNHLY and CDR2 FYNNEI. Here the CDR3 reads CASSEQRSGQGDVYEQYF. The CDR3 region has the DNA TGTGCCAGCAGTGAACAAAGATCGGGACAGGGGGATGTATACGAGCAGTACTTC.

This clone was counted a few times. The rearrangement uses TRBV4-2 and TRBJ2-7; 9 bases align to TRBD1. V gave up 4 bases and J gave up 1 base; unmatched junction bases: 5. The CDR3 sequence is 15 residues long. Germline values: CDR1 LGHNA, CDR2 YNFKEQ. The CDR3 DNA sequence: TGTGCCAGCAGCCGTCGACAGGGGGAGTCCTACGAGCAGTACTTC. It encodes CASSRRQGESYEQYF.

This chain connects TRBV14 to TRBJ1-3, with D hard to call. Germline CDR1 is SGHDN and CDR2 is FVKESK. Trimming pared 5 bases from V and 1 base from J, leaving 12 bases between. This CDR3 has 15 amino acids. CDR3 DNA sequence: TGTGCCAGCAGCGAACGGACCGCTTCTGGAAACACCATATATTTT. It codes for CASSERTASGNTIYF.

This sequence joins TRBV4-1 and TRBJ2-7; D is undetermined. The CDR3 is made up of 16 amino acids. V lost 0 bases, J lost 1 base, and 13 bases lay in between. The germline V gene encodes CDR1 MGHRA and CDR2 YSYEKL. The CDR3 region is CASSQDTPGDSYEQYF. Written as DNA, the CDR3 is TGCGCCAGCAGCCAAGATACCCCAGGCGATTCCTACGAGCAGTACTTC.

V is TRBV29-1 and J is TRBJ1-2; no firm D call. The CDR3 has 14 amino acids. Between the trimmed V and J ends, which lost 1 base and 1 base, there was a span of 10 bases. Germline V gene lookup returns CDR1 SQVTM and CDR2 ANQGSEA. For the CDR3, the DNA is TGCAGCGTTGAAGTACCCCAGTTTAACTATGGCTACACCTTC. As protein: CSVEVPQFNYGYTF.

The V gene is TRBV10-3, the J gene TRBJ1-1; 9 nucleotides agree with TRBD1. The V gene's germline CDR1 is ENHRY and CDR2 SYGVKD. The CDR3 is 13 residues long. V gave up 10 bases and J gave up 2 bases; unmatched junction bases: 5. CDR3 DNA: TGTGCCACACAGGGGGCGGGTAACACTGAAGCTTTCTTT. Amino acid sequence: CATQGAGNTEAFF.

The rearrangement links TRBV11-2 to TRBJ2-2; a weak D match, TRBD2 (5 bases). CDR3 length: 17 amino acids. CDR1 is SGHAT and CDR2 is FQNNGV in the germline V gene. V was clipped by 2 bases and J by 3 bases, with 16 bases between them. CDR3 sequence (DNA): TGTGCCAGCAGCTTACCCCTGGGGAGCGCGGACACCGGGGAGCTGTTTTTT. Residues: CASSLPLGSADTGELFF. Together with reference TRBV11-2 and TRBJ2-2, the CDR3 gives the full variable domain: EAGVAQSPRYKIIEKRQSVAFWCNPISGHATLYWYQQILGQGPKLLIQFQNNGVVDDSQLPKDRFSAERLKGVDSTLKIQPAKLEDSAVYLCASSLPLGSADTGELFFGEGSRLTVL.

This sequence joins TRBV2 and TRBJ1-1; D call uncertain. The germline V gene has CDR1 SNHLY and CDR2 FYNNEI. V lost 1 base, J lost 4 bases, and 7 bases lay in between. There are 13 residues in the CDR3. DNA of the CDR3: TGTGCCAGCAGTGAAGGCGGGAGCACTGAAGCTTTCTTT. Translation gives CASSEGGSTEAFF. Looking up the rest from reference TRBV2 and TRBJ1-1 gives the full variable domain: EPEVTQTPSHQVTQMGQEVILRCVPISNHLYFYWYRQILGQKVEFLVSFYNNEISEKSEIFDDQFSVERPDGSNFTLKIRSTKLEDSAMYFCASSEGGSTEAFFGQGTRLTVV.

V and J are TRBV29-1 and TRBJ2-2; 7 nucleotides line up with TRBD1. Trimming at V came to 4 bases and at J to 6 bases, leaving 5 bases not matched to a gene. CDR3 length: 13 residues. Germline assignment: CDR1 SQVTM and CDR2 ANQGSEA. Here the CDR3 reads CSVVGQEAGELFF. The DNA of the CDR3 is TGCAGCGTTGTTGGACAGGAGGCCGGGGAGCTGTTTTTT.

The chain uses TRBV11-3 and TRBJ2-7; TRBD2 matches at 11 bases. The V and J ends lost 5 bases and 3 bases, in that order; junction bases with no gene match: 3. The germline V gene encodes CDR1 SGHNT and CDR2 YENEEA. This CDR3 has 14 residues. In nucleotides, the CDR3 is TGTGCCAGCAGCCCACTAGCGGGAGACTACGAGCAGTACTTC. It specifies CASSPLAGDYEQYF.

This clone has a single count. V and J are TRBV11-3 and TRBJ2-5, with D maybe TRBD1 (5 bases). V dropped 0 bases and J dropped 5 bases, with 16 bases sitting between them. CDR1 and CDR2 from the germline V gene are SGHNT and YENEEA. The CDR3 length is 16 residues. CDR3 in amino acids: CASSLDPGPTYETQYF. The CDR3 DNA follows: TGTGCCAGCAGCTTAGATCCAGGGCCCACCTACGAGACCCAGTACTTC.

V gene TRBV2 combines with J gene TRBJ2-7; TRBD2 might be the D (6 bases). The CDR3 has 17 amino acids. With 2 bases removed from V and 0 bases from J, the gap between germline ends came to 17 bases. Germline V gene data show CDR1 as SNHLY and CDR2 as FYNNEI. The CDR3 sequence: CASSEYSFAGSSYEQYF. CDR3 sequence (DNA): TGTGCCAGCAGTGAATATTCCTTCGCGGGAAGCTCCTACGAGCAGTACTTC.

This clone came up once. The chain uses TRBV5-6 and TRBJ1-2, with D uncertain. Per germline, CDR1 SGHDT and CDR2 YYEEEE. V gave up 1 base and J gave up 1 base, with 8 bases separating them. CDR3 length: 14 residues. The DNA for the CDR3 is TGTGCCAGCAGCTTGATGGCAGATAACTATGGCTACACCTTC. It yields the protein CASSLMADNYGYTF.